These 17 T cell receptor beta chains share one sample of origin, sequenced in a study of Graves' ophthalmopathy and Graves' hyperthyroidism. The authors amplified TCR beta CDR3 regions, and they did so from RNA transcripts for repertoire sequencing. First-round RT-PCR used HTBI primers; second-round multiplex PCR followed. TCRdb re-called the multiplex PCR reads with MiXCR, one entry per CDR3 protein. Here the sample spans roughly 700,000 distinct CDR3 sequences, 40% being singletons. The sequencing sample was made of peripheral blood. The source of these receptors is an adult man with Graves' ophthalmopathy.

In regard to this clonotype: At one boundary the junction diverges from the germline segment, which might be a read error. This CDR3 is CACSLESGRWTYEQCF. In DNA, the CDR3 is TGTGCCTGCAGCTTAGAGAGCGGGAGGTGGACCTACGAGCAGTGCTTC. The gene calls are TRBV7-2 and TRBJ2-7, with 9 bases matching TRBD2. This CDR3 comprises 16 residues. Germline V CDR1 and CDR2: SGHTA, FQGNSA.

This clonotype was seen more than once but under ten times. This chain uses TRBV10-3 with TRBJ2-3; TRBD1 agrees at 9 bases. This CDR3 contains 15 residues. Germline V lookup: CDR1 ENHRY, CDR2 SYGVKD. V was clipped by 6 bases and J by 3 bases; unmatched bases: 7. The CDR3 nucleotides are TGTGCCATCAGGAGCGACAGGGGGGGAACAGATACGCAGTATTTT. Its protein is CAIRSDRGGTDTQYF.

The chain employs TRBV7-9 and TRBJ2-3; D uncertain. Per the germline V gene, CDR1 is SEHNR and CDR2 is FQNEAQ (reference sequence). V was cut by 3 bases and J by 6 bases, with 10 bases left in between. The CDR3 consists of 13 residues. CDR3 sequence (DNA): TGTGCCAGCAGCTTGAGACCGGAGGATACGCAGTATTTT. Translation gives CASSLRPEDTQYF.

The chain employs TRBV29-1 and TRBJ1-1, with a weak D call TRBD1 (6 bases). The V gene lost 6 bases and the J gene lost 5 bases, with 10 bases spanning the gap. The CDR3 extends over 11 amino acids. Germline-derived CDR1 and CDR2 are SQVTM and ANQGSEA. The CDR3 DNA follows: TGCAGCGTAGGGGGTTTGACTGAAGCTTTCTTT. Translation gives CSVGGLTEAFF.

This clonotype was recorded many times. The V gene is TRBV9, the J gene TRBJ1-4; D not resolved. The germline CDR1 and CDR2 sequences are SGDLS and YYNGEE. The CDR3 totals 16 residues. V lost 4 bases, J lost 8 bases, and 21 bases lay in between. CDR3 loop: CASSQDPGIVEEKLFF. The CDR3 coding sequence is TGTGCCAGCAGCCAAGATCCGGGGATCGTAGAAGAAAAACTGTTTTTT. Full variable domain (remainder filled in from reference TRBV9 and TRBJ1-4): DSGVTQTPKHLITATGQRVTLRCSPRSGDLSVYWYQQSLDQGLQFLIQYYNGEERAKGNILERFSAQQFPDLHSELNLSSLELGDSALYFCASSQDPGIVEEKLFFGSGTQLSVL.

The CDR3 DNA is TGTGCCAGCAGTTATGGGGTTGGAGATACGCAGTATTTT. This translates into CASSYGVGDTQYF. The V call is TRBV25-1, the J call TRBJ2-3; D unclear. With 5 bases removed from V and 5 bases from J, the gap between germline ends came to 11 bases. The CDR3 runs to 13 residues. CDR1 is MGHDK, CDR2 SYGVNS, per germline.

V is TRBV30 and J is TRBJ1-6; the D is unclear. Germline V lookup: CDR1 GTSNPN, CDR2 SVGIG (reference sequence). The germline V and J ends were trimmed by 0 bases and 3 bases, with 9 bases remaining between them. The length of the CDR3 is 15 residues. This chain's CDR3 is CAWSVRGRYNSPLHF. Here the CDR3 DNA reads TGTGCCTGGAGTGTACGAGGACGCTATAATTCACCCCTCCACTTT.

The chain couples TRBV25-1 to TRBJ1-2; tentatively, D is TRBD1 (6 bases). This CDR3 has 15 amino acids. V lost 3 bases to trimming and J lost 3 bases, with 14 bases between them. Per germline, CDR1 MGHDK and CDR2 SYGVNS. CDR3 sequence (DNA): TGTGCCAGCAGTGACCTGGGGCAGGGGCACTATGGCTACACCTTC. Its protein product is CASSDLGQGHYGYTF.

Here the CDR3 DNA reads TGTGCCAGCAGCTTAGACACTCTAGCGGAGAACTCCTACGAGCAGTACTTC. It encodes CASSLDTLAENSYEQYF. The J gene is TRBJ2-7, the V gene TRBV7-2; 7 nucleotides line up with TRBD2. V dropped 1 base and J dropped 0; count of bases not matched to a gene: 9. CDR1 SGHTA and CDR2 FQGNSA come from the germline V gene. The length of the CDR3 is 17 residues. The full variable domain, with the rest looked up from reference TRBV7-2 and TRBJ2-7, is GAGVSQSPSNKVTEKGKDVELRCDPISGHTALYWYRQSLGQGLEFLIYFQGNSAPDKSGLPSDRFSAERTGGSVSTLTIQRTQQEDSAVYLCASSLDTLAENSYEQYFGPGTRLTVT.

This clonotype was seen at least ten times. The chain recombines TRBV7-9 with TRBJ2-7, with 8 bases matching TRBD1. Germline CDR1 is SEHNR and CDR2 is FQNEAQ (reference sequence). The CDR3 contains 14 residues. V lost 3 bases and J lost 6; bases outside the gene matches: 7. This CDR3 is CASSLAGGRSEQYF. The DNA for the CDR3 is TGTGCCAGCAGCTTGGCAGGGGGCAGATCCGAGCAGTACTTC.

This clonotype occurred many times. The chain uses TRBV7-3 and TRBJ2-2, with no clear D. Between the trimmed V and J ends, which lost 4 bases and 6 bases, there was a span of 15 bases. This CDR3 region has 15 residues. Germline V lookup: CDR1 SGHTA, CDR2 FQGTGA. The CDR3 nucleotides are TGTGCCAGCAGCTCAAAAGGTTACAGAGCCGGGGAGCTGTTTTTT. Protein: CASSSKGYRAGELFF.

The V and J genes are TRBV27 and TRBJ2-2, with TRBD1 matching over 7 bases. The trim removed 2 bases at V and 1 base at J, leaving 1 base unmatched. Germline V CDR1 and CDR2: MNHEY, SMNVEV (reference sequence). The length of the CDR3 is 15 residues. The CDR3 protein is CASSLRDRNTGELFF. CDR3 DNA sequence: TGTGCCAGCAGTTTACGGGACAGGAACACCGGGGAGCTGTTTTTT.

This clonotype appeared many times. DNA for the CDR3: TGTGCCACCAGTGACCGGGATCTCTCCCACGAGACCCAGTACTTC. Translation: CATSDRDLSHETQYF. The chain couples TRBV24-1 to TRBJ2-5, with a possible D match to TRBD2 (5 bases). The CDR3 sequence is 15 residues long. V lost 4 bases and J lost 5, with 16 bases in between. The V gene's germline CDR1 is KGHDR and CDR2 SFDVKD.

J is TRBJ2-7 and V is TRBV3-1, with a weak D call TRBD2 (6 bases). Matching the DNA end better, TRBJ2-5 makes the J call doubtful. The CDR3 contains 13 residues. Germline V lookup: CDR1 LGHDT, CDR2 YNNKEL (reference sequence). The CDR3 DNA sequence: TGTGCCAGCAGCCCAACTAGCTATGAGACCCAGTACTTC. Encoded protein: CASSPTSYETQYF.

In this sample, this clonotype turned up a few times. V usage is TRBV29-1 and J usage is TRBJ1-2, with 8 positions matching TRBD1. Per germline, CDR1 SQVTM and CDR2 ANQGSEA. V was clipped by 2 bases and J by 5 bases; unmatched bases: 7. The CDR3 has 14 residues. CDR3 nucleotides: TGCAGCGTTGAAATTACAGGGGGGGGTTATGGCTACACCTTC. Translated: CSVEITGGGYGYTF.

The chain couples TRBV25-1 to TRBJ1-6, with D possibly matching TRBD1 (5 bases). This CDR3 has 13 amino acids. CDR1 and CDR2 from the germline V gene are MGHDK and SYGVNS. Trimming removed 5 bases at V and 18 bases at J, with 20 bases between. As DNA, the CDR3 is TGTGCCAGCAGTTTTGGGACGGTCAATCGGCCCCACTTT. This sequence encodes CASSFGTVNRPHF.

In its sample, this clonotype was seen many times. The chain links TRBV12-3 or TRBV12-4 to TRBJ1-6; 7 bases line up with TRBD1. This CDR3 is built from 16 residues. V was pared by 5 bases and J by 9 bases, with 13 bases of the junction left unmatched. The CDR3 DNA sequence: TGTGCCAGCAGTCCACAATTCGACAGGGCAGGTTCACCCCTCCACTTT. This gives the protein CASSPQFDRAGSPLHF.